This T cell receptor (beta chain) was documented in a study of blood T cell repertoires in COVID-19. Study details: The samples span acute and convalescent COVID-19 from the United States, Italy and Spain.

Generated by immunoSEQ multiplex PCR, the TCRdb table keeps only in-frame clones and is missing some. The sample records fewer than 90,000 clones, roughly 72% being singletons. The CDR3 has 16 residues. The junction had 3 bases not matched to a gene; V was cut back by 5 bases and J by 1 base. Germline CDR1 and CDR2: SGHTA and FQGTGA. The sample was peripheral blood. The rearrangement links TRBV7-3 to TRBJ2-5, with TRBD2 matching over 14 bases. The receptor comes from a man in his sixties with COVID-19, enrolled during active disease. The chain's CDR3 is CASSLGLAGAQETQYF. For the CDR3, the DNA is TGTGCCAGCAGCCTGGGACTAGCGGGGGCCCAAGAGACCCAGTACTTC.